Each of the 22 T cell receptor beta chains below was sequenced from the same sample in a study of blood T cell repertoires in COVID-19. TCRdb's copy holds only in-frame clones and misses some; the assay was immunoSEQ multiplex PCR. Found here are approximately 300,000 clones, around 86% of them singletons; the top ten hold 3.5% to 4.5%. The specimen was PBMCs or T cells enriched from blood (not recorded which). These receptors were taken from a man aged 25-45 years who had recovered from COVID-19.

The chain links TRBV24-1 to TRBJ1-4; 9 nucleotides agree with TRBD1. This CDR3 is 15 amino acids long. Germline lookup yields CDR1 KGHDR and CDR2 SFDVKD. Unmatched junction bases numbered 3, after V lost 4 bases and J lost 4 bases. The CDR3 loop is CATSDGQGNNEKLFF. For the CDR3, the DNA is TGTGCCACCAGTGACGGACAGGGGAATAATGAAAAACTGTTTTTT.

This sequence joins TRBV5-4 and TRBJ1-2; possibly TRBD1 for D (6 bases). CDR1 and CDR2 from the germline V gene are SGHNT and YYREEE (reference sequence). This CDR3 has 14 residues. Trimming shortened V by 2 bases and J by 5 bases, and 13 bases separated the two germline ends. The CDR3 reads CASSLGGELYGYTF. As DNA, the CDR3 is TGTGCCAGCAGCTTAGGGGGGGAGCTGTATGGCTACACCTTC.

This clone has only a few counts. The chain joins TRBV4-1 to TRBJ2-3, with TRBD2 identical over 9 bases. The CDR3 has 17 residues. The germline gives CDR1 MGHRA, CDR2 YSYEKL. V shed 2 bases, J shed 5 bases, and the junction held 11 bases outside the gene matches. The CDR3 spells CASSQQILSSGEDTQYF. CDR3 nucleotides: TGCGCCAGCAGCCAACAGATTTTGTCTAGCGGGGAAGATACGCAGTATTTT.

This chain links TRBV5-6 with TRBJ1-5; unclear D gene. Germline CDR1 reads SGHDT; CDR2 reads YYEEEE. The CDR3 loop spans 14 amino acids. Trimming shortened V by 0 bases and J by 4 bases, and 8 bases separated the two germline ends. The CDR3 coding sequence is TGTGCCAGCAGCTTGGTTGGAGCGAATCAGCCCCAGCATTTT. Its protein is CASSLVGANQPQHF. Using reference TRBV5-6 and TRBJ1-5 for the parts outside the CDR3, the full variable domain is DAGVTQSPTHLIKTRGQQVTLRCSPKSGHDTVSWYQQALGQGPQFIFQYYEEEERQRGNFPDRFSGHQFPNYSSELNVNALLLGDSALYLCASSLVGANQPQHFGDGTRLSIL.

The CDR3 spells CSAGSTDTQYF. In nucleotides, the CDR3 is TGCAGTGCGGGCAGCACAGATACGCAGTATTTT. The rearrangement links TRBV20-1 to TRBJ2-3; D gene uncertain. This CDR3 contains 11 residues. Germline V gene lookup returns CDR1 DFQATT and CDR2 SNEGSKA (reference sequence). Between the trimmed V and J ends, which lost 6 bases and 0 bases, there was a span of 4 bases.

The chain links TRBV24-1 to TRBJ1-5, with no clear D. The germline CDR1 and CDR2 sequences are KGHDR and SFDVKD. Trimming pared 5 bases from V and 0 bases from J, leaving 7 bases between. The CDR3 extends over 14 amino acids. The CDR3: CATSVGVSNQPQHF. Written as DNA, the CDR3 is TGTGCCACCAGTGTCGGGGTTAGCAATCAGCCCCAGCATTTT.

This clone was detected only once. This chain connects TRBV6-2 or TRBV6-3 to TRBJ2-1; TRBD1 matches at 10 bases. This CDR3 contains 17 residues. In germline, CDR1 is MNHEY, CDR2 SVGEGT. V shed 4 bases, J shed 9 bases, and the junction held 15 bases outside the gene matches. In DNA, the CDR3 is TGTGCCAGCAGTTGGAAGAGACAGGGGGCGATACAAGGTGAGCAGTTCTTC. This gives the protein CASSWKRQGAIQGEQFF.

The rearrangement links TRBV2 to TRBJ2-7; D unresolved. V lost 5 bases and J lost 8, with 10 bases in between. The CDR3 runs 11 residues. Germline CDR1 reads SNHLY; CDR2 reads FYNNEI. This CDR3 reads CASSPADKQYF. The CDR3 bases are TGTGCCAGCAGTCCCGCCGACAAGCAGTACTTC.

In its sample, this clone was seen a few times. V and J are TRBV10-2 and TRBJ2-7, with TRBD2 matching 10 bases. The ends lost 5 bases at V and 0 bases at J; junction bases unmatched: 13. This CDR3 spans 18 amino acids. Per germline, CDR1 WSHSY and CDR2 SAAADI. The CDR3 DNA sequence: TGCGCCAGCAGTAACAGCGGGGGGGCCTTAGGCGTCTCCTACGAGCAGTACTTC. It yields the protein CASSNSGGALGVSYEQYF.

The V call is TRBV27, the J call TRBJ1-1; a possible D gene is TRBD1 (5 bases). CDR1 is MNHEY, CDR2 SMNVEV, per germline (reference sequence). V lost 2 bases to trimming and J lost 0 bases, with 7 bases between them. The CDR3 consists of 14 residues. This CDR3 is CASSLTGMNTEAFF. Written as DNA, the CDR3 is TGTGCCAGCAGTTTAACAGGCATGAACACTGAAGCTTTCTTT.

The V call is TRBV7-9, the J call TRBJ2-5; 7 bases are shared with TRBD2. Germline V gene lookup returns CDR1 SEHNR and CDR2 FQNEAQ (reference sequence). Germline trimming cut 4 bases from V and 2 bases from J; bases unmatched to any gene: 7. This CDR3 is built from 15 residues. CDR3 protein: CASSSGGVLQETQYF. The CDR3 DNA follows: TGTGCCAGCAGCTCTGGGGGGGTTCTACAAGAGACCCAGTACTTC.

The gene calls are TRBV6-5 and TRBJ1-2, with D possibly TRBD1 on 6 matching bases. Germline CDR1 reads MNHEY; CDR2 reads SVGAGI. This CDR3 contains 16 residues. The V end lost 0 bases, the J end lost 8 bases, and 19 bases lay between the germline ends. The CDR3 sequence is CASSYSQGFTMTGYTF. The DNA of the CDR3 is TGTGCCAGCAGTTACTCGCAGGGGTTCACAATGACCGGCTACACCTTC.

The chain employs TRBV19 and TRBJ2-6; 7 nucleotides agree with TRBD1. The J segment lost 2 bases and the V segment lost 8 bases, leaving 12 bases of the junction unmatched. This CDR3 has 17 amino acids. Per the germline V gene, CDR1 is LNHDA and CDR2 is SQIVND (reference sequence). CDR3 region: CASLSLRGRAGANVLTF. Written as DNA, the CDR3 is TGTGCCAGTCTTTCTCTTAGGGGGCGAGCTGGGGCCAACGTCCTGACTTTC.

V and J are TRBV4-1 and TRBJ1-5; TRBD1 aligns across 10 bases. Germline V gene lookup returns CDR1 MGHRA and CDR2 YSYEKL. The CDR3 is 17 residues long. V lost 1 base and J lost 5; bases outside the gene matches: 8. This chain's CDR3 is CASSQGGGQGIHQPQHF. In DNA, the CDR3 is TGCGCCAGCAGCCAAGGAGGGGGACAGGGGATTCATCAGCCCCAGCATTTT.

The chain combines TRBV5-1 with TRBJ2-5; D possibly corresponds to TRBD2 (5 bases). Germline CDR1 SGHRS, CDR2 YFSETQ. The CDR3 covers 14 residues. V lost 5 bases and J lost 5, with 16 bases in between. Here the CDR3 reads CASRTLGGLETQYF. The DNA for the CDR3 is TGCGCCAGCAGGACTTTAGGCGGGTTGGAGACCCAGTACTTC. Full variable domain (outside the CDR3, taken from reference TRBV5-1 and TRBJ2-5): KAGVTQTPRYLIKTRGQQVTLSCSPISGHRSVSWYQQTPGQGLQFLFEYFSETQRNKGNFPGRFSGRQFSNSRSEMNVSTLELGDSALYLCASRTLGGLETQYFGPGTRLLVL.

Worth noting for this clone: Just one base apart from a much larger clone, this may be a read error. The chain employs TRBV6-4 and TRBJ2-1, with D possibly matching TRBD1 (5 bases). Germline values: CDR1 MRHNA, CDR2 SNTAGT. V was trimmed by 5 bases and J by 2 bases, leaving 7 bases between them. This CDR3 contains 13 residues. As DNA, the CDR3 is TGTGCCAGCAGTTCAGGGACCTACAATGAGCAGTTCTTC. This translates into CASSSGTYNEQFF.

The chain couples TRBV5-1 to TRBJ2-3; D possibly corresponds to TRBD2 (5 bases). CDR3 size: 16 residues. The germline V and J ends were trimmed by 0 bases and 2 bases, with 13 bases remaining between them. CDR1 is SGHRS and CDR2 is YFSETQ in the germline V gene. The CDR3 region is CASSLVGGSDTDTQYF. DNA for the CDR3: TGCGCCAGCAGCTTGGTTGGCGGGTCCGACACAGATACGCAGTATTTT.

V usage is TRBV4-1 and J usage is TRBJ2-7, with 15 bases matching TRBD2. Germline assignment: CDR1 MGHRA and CDR2 YSYEKL. The CDR3 is made up of 19 amino acids. The J segment lost 0 bases and the V segment lost 4 bases, leaving 10 bases of the junction unmatched. The CDR3 bases are TGCGCCAGCAGCCTAGCTCTCGGGACTAGCGGGAGGTACTCCTACGAGCAGTACTTC. Its protein product is CASSLALGTSGRYSYEQYF.

J is TRBJ1-1 and V is TRBV30, with 7 bases aligning to TRBD1. After removal of 5 bases from V and 3 bases from J, the junction contained 3 bases not matched to a gene. CDR3 length equals 12 residues. The germline gives CDR1 GTSNPN, CDR2 SVGIG (reference sequence). The CDR3 DNA follows: TGTGCCTGGGCCGACAGGGACACTGAAGCTTTCTTT. Its translation is CAWADRDTEAFF.

The chain carries TRBV2 and TRBJ2-6, with 7 nucleotides matching TRBD1. Germline V gives CDR1 SNHLY, CDR2 FYNNEI. The CDR3 consists of 16 residues. V lost 4 bases, J lost 2 bases, and 5 bases stayed unmatched. As DNA, the CDR3 is TGTGCCAGCAGTGGATCCGACAGGGCTGGGGCCAACGTCCTGACTTTC. Its protein product is CASSGSDRAGANVLTF.

The rearrangement links TRBV28 to TRBJ2-2; TRBD2 agrees at 10 bases. From germline, CDR1 is MDHEN and CDR2 SYDVKM. The J segment lost 2 bases and the V segment lost 10 bases, leaving 13 bases of the junction unmatched. The CDR3 contains 17 residues. The CDR3 protein is CAISRLAGALNTGELFF. The CDR3 nucleotides are TGTGCCATAAGTCGTCTAGCGGGGGCGTTAAACACCGGGGAGCTGTTTTTT.

The V gene is TRBV20-1, the J gene TRBJ1-4; unclear D gene. Trimming took off 0 bases at V and 6 bases at J, with 2 bases between the two ends. The CDR3 contains 11 residues. Looked up from germline, CDR1 is DFQATT and CDR2 is SNEGSKA (reference sequence). The CDR3 DNA is TGCAGTGCTAGAGACGATGAAAAACTGTTTTTT. Protein product: CSARDDEKLFF.